This T cell receptor beta chain was captured in a study of blood T cell repertoires in COVID-19. About the study: Nucleic acid was either cDNA or gDNA, and it came from T cells, B-cell-depleted T cells, or PBMCs.

Recruits, aged roughly 18 to 90 years, lived in under 25 US areas. Clinical history reported by participants formed the basis on which cohorts were assigned. All exposed participants met a person with COVID-19 within 2 weeks before entering the study. The protocol was immunoSEQ multiplex PCR, while the TCRdb copy is restricted to in-frame clones and leaves out a portion. The sample records over 200,000 clones, around 90% being singletons. V was pared by 0 bases and J by 4 bases, with 8 bases of the junction left unmatched. The germline V gene has CDR1 WNHNN and CDR2 SYGVQD (reference sequence). The CDR3 is 17 amino acids.

Sample: PBMCs or T cells enriched from blood (not recorded which). V and J are TRBV10-1 and TRBJ2-1; 8 bases match TRBD1. This clonotype was sampled from a woman aged 30 to 39 who had been exposed to COVID-19. The CDR3 DNA is TGCGCCAGCAGTGAGTCGGGGGACAGGATCACGTACAATGAGCAGTTCTTC. It encodes CASSESGDRITYNEQFF.